A single sample is the source of the 22 T cell receptor beta chains below, sequenced in a study of T cell changes during pregnancy in multiple sclerosis (dated by TCRdb to about 2019). The protocol used for the library was the immunoSEQ multiplex PCR assay. TCRdb retrieved this table from immuneACCESS and kept in-frame rearrangements only. Not all clones are present; in checked studies, unresolved V genes account for under half, and no reason is known for the remainder. The table for this sample lists 38,000 or so clones; roughly 93% of them were counted only once. The top ten clones comprise 0.41% of the sample. Sample: CD4+ T cells from peripheral blood mononuclear cells, taken in the first trimester of pregnancy. Every receptor here comes from a female donor with multiple sclerosis, enrolled in a pregnancy study.

The chain couples TRBV19 to TRBJ2-6; 9 bases match TRBD1. Germline CDR1 and CDR2: LNHDA and SQIVND (reference sequence). This CDR3 contains 16 residues. Losses at the gene ends were 9 bases for V and 1 base for J; bases not matched to a gene: 7. As DNA, the CDR3 is TGTGCCAGCCAGAGGGACAGGGATTCTGGGGCCAACGTCCTGACTTTC. It encodes CASQRDRDSGANVLTF.

The CDR3, as DNA: TGTGCCAGCAATTGGGGCCACACTGAAGCTTTCTTT. Encoded protein: CASNWGHTEAFF. The J gene is TRBJ1-1, the V gene TRBV7-9; D is possibly TRBD1 (5 bases). Germline lookup yields CDR1 SEHNR and CDR2 FQNEAQ (reference sequence). The CDR3 sequence is 12 residues long. Trimming took 7 bases from V and 3 from J, leaving 9 bases between them.

There are a few counts of this clone. The rearrangement uses TRBV10-3 and TRBJ1-2; weak D call: TRBD1 (6 bases). Germline CDR1 ENHRY, CDR2 SYGVKD. Trimming stripped 3 bases from V and 0 bases from J, with 11 bases between. This CDR3 has 15 residues. The CDR3 sequence: CAISEGAGANYGYTF. The CDR3 nucleotides are TGTGCCATCAGTGAAGGGGCAGGGGCTAACTATGGCTACACCTTC.

The CDR3 is CASSQEGLAGAGLETQYF. In DNA form, the CDR3 reads TGTGCCAGCAGCCAAGAAGGACTAGCGGGAGCCGGATTGGAGACCCAGTACTTC. V and J are TRBV4-2 and TRBJ2-5, with 13 positions matching TRBD2. Germline V CDR1 and CDR2: LGHNA, YNFKEQ. With 0 bases clipped from V and 5 bases from J, the junction kept 9 bases outside the gene matches. CDR3 length: 18 residues.

V and J are TRBV27 and TRBJ2-7, with 9 positions matching TRBD1. Germline loops: CDR1 MNHEY, CDR2 SMNVEV (reference sequence). The V gene end was trimmed by 2 bases and the J gene end by 3 bases; junction bases not matched to a gene: 5. The CDR3 is made up of 15 amino acids. The DNA for the CDR3 is TGTGCCAGCAGTTTACGGGGACAGGGTCTCTACGAGCAGTACTTC. Its translation is CASSLRGQGLYEQYF.

The CDR3 here is CASGLGGPSYNEQFF. CDR3 sequence (DNA): TGTGCCAGCGGGTTGGGGGGGCCCTCCTACAATGAGCAGTTCTTC. This chain uses TRBV2 with TRBJ2-1, with D maybe TRBD2 (7 bases). Trimming stripped 8 bases from V and 0 bases from J, with 14 bases between. The CDR3 runs 15 residues. CDR1 is SNHLY, CDR2 FYNNEI, per germline.

CDR3 sequence: CSVSNGYTF. The CDR3 DNA reads TGCAGCGTTTCCAATGGCTACACCTTC. The chain uses TRBV29-1 and TRBJ1-2, with unresolved D. V was clipped by 5 bases and J by 6 bases, with 4 bases between them. Germline loops: CDR1 SQVTM, CDR2 ANQGSEA. The CDR3 sequence is 9 residues long.

This chain connects TRBV30 to TRBJ2-3; a possible D gene is TRBD1 (5 bases). The CDR3 runs to 13 residues. Germline V gene data show CDR1 as GTSNPN and CDR2 as SVGIG (reference sequence). Trimming took 0 bases from V and 3 from J, leaving 7 bases between them. The CDR3 protein is CAWSVQGTDTQYF. The CDR3 DNA follows: TGTGCCTGGAGTGTCCAGGGTACAGATACGCAGTATTTT.

The chain combines TRBV6-5 with TRBJ2-5, with TRBD2 as a possible D gene (6 bases). V gave up 2 bases and J gave up 1 base, with 8 bases separating them. This CDR3 comprises 14 residues. Germline V gene lookup returns CDR1 MNHEY and CDR2 SVGAGI. CDR3 sequence (DNA): TGTGCCAGCAGTTACGGGACTTTCCAAGAGACCCAGTACTTC. Translated: CASSYGTFQETQYF.

The chain uses TRBV27 and TRBJ2-1, with 12 bases fitting TRBD2. Germline CDR1 reads MNHEY; CDR2 reads SMNVEV (reference sequence). The CDR3 totals 18 residues. The V segment lost 5 bases and the J segment 8 bases; nucleotides outside the gene matches: 16. In nucleotides, the CDR3 is TGTGCCAGCAGTCTCCTAGCGGGAGGGCACCGCTTACGTCATGAGCAGTTCTTC. It translates to CASSLLAGGHRLRHEQFF.

The chain employs TRBV18 and TRBJ2-1, with 10 bases that match TRBD2. The CDR3 spans 14 residues. The V gene end was trimmed by 4 bases and the J gene end by 9 bases; junction bases not matched to a gene: 6. Germline CDR1 and CDR2: KGHSH and LQKENI. CDR3 amino acids: CASSRTSGGSEQFF. The CDR3 DNA reads as TGTGCCAGCTCACGGACTAGCGGAGGAAGTGAGCAGTTCTTC.

This clone was picked up one time. The chain recombines TRBV7-9 with TRBJ2-1, with D tentatively TRBD2 (6 bases). In germline, CDR1 is SEHNR, CDR2 FQNEAQ (reference sequence). The CDR3 contains 17 residues. V lost 0 bases to trimming and J lost 1 base, with 13 bases between them. CDR3 DNA sequence: TGTGCCAGCAGCTTAGCTTTTGGGGGAGGATCCTACAATGAGCAGTTCTTC. Its protein is CASSLAFGGGSYNEQFF.

V gene TRBV30 combines with J gene TRBJ1-3, with TRBD1 matching 12 bases. The CDR3 extends over 17 amino acids. V lost 4 bases, J lost 2 bases, and 9 bases stayed unmatched. CDR1 and CDR2 from the germline V gene are GTSNPN and SVGIG (reference sequence). The CDR3 reads CAWNRDRGPWAGNTIYF. CDR3 in DNA: TGTGCCTGGAACCGGGACAGGGGGCCATGGGCTGGAAACACCATATATTTT.

This rearrangement joins TRBV28 to TRBJ1-3; no reliable D call. Germline V gives CDR1 MDHEN, CDR2 SYDVKM. CDR3 length equals 15 residues. Trimming left V 6 bases short and J 0 bases short, with 12 bases between. CDR3 DNA sequence: TGTGCCAGCAGGACTCTTGTCTTCTCTGGAAACACCATATATTTT. This sequence encodes CASRTLVFSGNTIYF.

This chain joins TRBV18 and TRBJ1-1, with TRBD1 matching over 7 bases. V lost 2 bases, J lost 0 bases, and 6 bases stayed unmatched. The CDR3 spans 16 residues. Germline CDR1 KGHSH, CDR2 LQKENI. CDR3 sequence: CASSPGTALLNTEAFF. The DNA for the CDR3 is TGTGCCAGCTCACCAGGGACAGCCCTTTTGAACACTGAAGCTTTCTTT.

The chain carries TRBV5-8 and TRBJ2-4; D perhaps matches TRBD1 (5 bases). The CDR3 is 17 amino acids. Germline V lookup: CDR1 SGHTS, CDR2 YDEGEE. Trimming removed 1 base from V and 3 bases from J, with 17 bases in between. The CDR3 region has the DNA TGTGCCAGCAGCTTGTTCCCCGGCAGGGATGGCAAAAACATTCAGTACTTC. This encodes CASSLFPGRDGKNIQYF.

This chain uses TRBV19 with TRBJ1-5; D is possibly TRBD1 (5 bases). The germline V and J ends were trimmed by 0 bases and 9 bases, with 15 bases remaining between them. The CDR3 has 15 residues. CDR1 and CDR2 (germline): LNHDA, SQIVND (reference sequence). The CDR3 loop is CASSIEGRKLGPQHF. The CDR3 coding sequence is TGTGCCAGTAGTATAGAGGGGCGTAAATTGGGGCCCCAGCATTTT. Looking up the rest from reference TRBV19 and TRBJ1-5 gives the full variable domain: DGGITQSPKYLFRKEGQNVTLSCEQNLNHDAMYWYRQDPGQGLRLIYYSQIVNDFQKGDIAEGYSVSREKKESFPLTVTSAQKNPTAFYLCASSIEGRKLGPQHFGDGTRLSIL.

V usage is TRBV29-1 and J usage is TRBJ1-2; D may be TRBD1 (6 bases). V was pared by 1 base and J by 5 bases, with 11 bases between. This CDR3 contains 13 residues. Per the germline V gene, CDR1 is SQVTM and CDR2 is ANQGSEA. The CDR3 coding sequence is TGCAGCGTTGAAGGCCCAACAGGGTATGGCTACACCTTC. This gives the protein CSVEGPTGYGYTF.

This clone was observed a single time. The V and J genes are TRBV5-1 and TRBJ2-7, with D perhaps matching TRBD2 (8 bases). Germline V gene data show CDR1 as SGHRS and CDR2 as YFSETQ. This CDR3 has 18 residues. Trimming removed 4 bases from V and 3 bases from J, with 26 bases in between. The CDR3: CASSPGGGGRPVDYEQYF. The CDR3 bases are TGCGCCAGCAGCCCCGGAGGGGGCGGGAGGCCCGTGGACTACGAGCAGTACTTC.

This clone has just one count. The chain is built from TRBV2 and TRBJ1-2, with a possible D match to TRBD1 (5 bases). The CDR3 spans 12 residues. From germline, CDR1 is SNHLY and CDR2 FYNNEI. The V end lost 6 bases, the J end lost 8 bases, and 13 bases lay between the germline ends. In DNA, the CDR3 is TGTGCCAGCAGCCAAAGGGGATACGGCTACACCTTC. This gives the protein CASSQRGYGYTF.

The V call is TRBV7-9, the J call TRBJ1-4; 9 bases match TRBD1. The J segment lost 6 bases and the V segment lost 1 base, leaving 0 bases of the junction unmatched. Germline V gene sequence: CDR1 SEHNR, CDR2 FQNEAQ (reference sequence). This CDR3 region has 14 residues. The CDR3 loop reads CASSLGTGDEKLFF. For the CDR3, the DNA is TGTGCCAGCAGCTTAGGGACAGGGGATGAAAAACTGTTTTTT.

V gene TRBV7-3 combines with J gene TRBJ2-5, with D possibly matching TRBD1 (6 bases). V lost 3 bases, J lost 3 bases, and 8 bases lay in between. The CDR3 contains 13 residues. CDR1 and CDR2 from the germline V gene are SGHTA and FQGTGA. CDR3 bases: TGTGCCAGCAGCTTTACAGGGAAAGAGACCCAGTACTTC. It yields the protein CASSFTGKETQYF.